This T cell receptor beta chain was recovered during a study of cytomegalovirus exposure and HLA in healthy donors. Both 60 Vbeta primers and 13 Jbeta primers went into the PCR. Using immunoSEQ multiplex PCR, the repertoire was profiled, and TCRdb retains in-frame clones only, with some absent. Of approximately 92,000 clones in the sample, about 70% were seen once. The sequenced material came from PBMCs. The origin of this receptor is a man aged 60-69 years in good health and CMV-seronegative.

The CDR3 region is CASSFQKSLDTQYF. CDR3 nucleotides: TGTGCCAGCAGTTTCCAAAAGAGTTTGGATACGCAGTATTTT. The rearrangement uses TRBV6-5 and TRBJ2-3, with unresolved D. Germline CDR1 reads MNHEY; CDR2 reads SVGAGI. V lost 4 bases and J lost 6, with 14 bases in between. CDR3 size: 14 residues.